This entry describes one TCR beta chain. Trimming removed 7 bases from V and 2 bases from J, with 15 bases in between. This CDR3 comprises 15 residues. The V gene's germline CDR1 is SNHLY and CDR2 FYNNEI. These data originate in a study of radiation and T cells in renal cell carcinoma. Assay used: immunoSEQ multiplex PCR; TCRdb lists only in-frame clones, some missing. The sample has approximately 83,000 clones, just under 85% seen once; the top ten hold more than 9%. Specified time point: blood 4 weeks post-SBRT, at nephrectomy. Documented treatment: 15 Gy SBRT to primary tumor, nephrectomy 4 weeks later.

The sequence came from a man in his fifties or sixties with renal cell carcinoma. This sequence joins TRBV2 and TRBJ1-5; D not certain. The material sequenced was blood, taken from a patient whose treatment included radiotherapy and nephrectomy. The CDR3 is CASTQLTSGNQPQHF. CDR3 nucleotides: TGTGCCAGCACCCAGTTAACCTCCGGCAATCAGCCCCAGCATTTT.